These 10 T cell receptor beta chains were all obtained from the same sample, sequenced in a study of blood T cell dynamics during melanoma immunotherapy. Here immunoSEQ multiplex PCR was the method, and the copy in TCRdb shows in-frame clones only, minus some. Altogether approximately 13,000 clones are present, approximately 84% being singletons, with the ten largest covering roughly 10%. Time point here: pre-treatment baseline. The sequences come from blood, collected from a patient treated with checkpoint blockade. Every receptor here comes from a human donor with melanoma.

The V and J genes are TRBV4-1 and TRBJ1-1; no definite D call. V was pared by 1 base and J by 0 bases, with 18 bases between. CDR1 MGHRA and CDR2 YSYEKL come from the germline V gene. This CDR3 region has 18 residues. This CDR3 reads CASSQGIITGGMNTEAFF. The CDR3 nucleotides are TGCGCCAGCAGCCAAGGGATAATCACGGGTGGGATGAACACTGAAGCTTTCTTT.

This chain links TRBV18 with TRBJ1-3, with D maybe TRBD1 (5 bases). The germline V gene has CDR1 KGHSH and CDR2 LQKENI. This CDR3 spans 14 amino acids. V was shortened by 8 bases and J by 2 bases, with 13 bases between the two germline ends. CDR3 sequence: CASTPDRTGNTIYF. The CDR3 nucleotides are TGTGCCAGCACGCCAGACAGAACTGGAAACACCATATATTTT.

This rearrangement joins TRBV5-1 to TRBJ2-1, with D possibly TRBD2 on 5 matching bases. V shed 1 base and J shed 6 bases, with 14 bases lying between them. CDR1 SGHRS and CDR2 YFSETQ come from the germline V gene. This CDR3 region has 15 residues. The DNA of the CDR3 is TGCGCCAGCAGCTTGCGGGCCGGTGGGAGCAATGAGCAGTTCTTC. Its protein is CASSLRAGGSNEQFF.

This chain uses TRBV5-1 with TRBJ2-7; D is perhaps TRBD1 (6 bases). From germline, CDR1 is SGHRS and CDR2 YFSETQ. The V and J ends lost 0 bases and 2 bases respectively, with 12 bases between them. CDR3 size: 15 residues. CDR3 sequence (DNA): TGCGCCAGCAGCTTGGAGTGGGGGCCAGCCTACGAGCAGTACTTC. Protein product: CASSLEWGPAYEQYF.

V and J are TRBV4-1 and TRBJ2-5, with 7 bases matching TRBD1. The DNA end lines up better with TRBJ2-7; the J call may be wrong. CDR1 is MGHRA and CDR2 is YSYEKL in the germline V gene. The CDR3 contains 13 residues. CDR3 residues: CASSERGQAEQYF. CDR3 DNA: TGCGCCAGCAGCGAGAGAGGACAGGCCGAGCAGTACTTC.

The chain combines TRBV5-1 with TRBJ2-1, with 8 bases identical to TRBD1. The V gene's germline CDR1 is SGHRS and CDR2 YFSETQ. This CDR3 comprises 13 residues. With V trimmed by 7 bases and J by 9 bases, 9 bases remained unmatched. The CDR3 spells CASGPQGVGEQFF. The CDR3 nucleotides are TGCGCCAGCGGGCCACAGGGGGTAGGTGAGCAGTTCTTC.

The chain carries TRBV14 and TRBJ2-5; a weak D match, TRBD2 (6 bases). The V gene lost 5 bases and the J gene lost 0 bases, with 10 bases spanning the gap. Looked up from germline, CDR1 is SGHDN and CDR2 is FVKESK. CDR3 length: 14 amino acids. CDR3: CASSAREYQETQYF. The CDR3, as DNA: TGTGCCAGCAGCGCCCGGGAGTACCAAGAGACCCAGTACTTC.

This chain uses TRBV7-9 with TRBJ1-1; possibly TRBD1 for D (6 bases). CDR1 is SEHNR, CDR2 FQNEAQ, per germline (reference sequence). Trimming shortened V by 1 base and J by 5 bases, and 11 bases separated the two germline ends. CDR3 length: 14 residues. CDR3 DNA: TGTGCCAGCAGCTTAGAGGCAGGGGCTACTGAAGCTTTCTTT. Residues: CASSLEAGATEAFF.

CDR3 in DNA: TGTGCCAGCAGCTCGCGAGAGCTGCTTTCGATGGGAAATCAGCCCCAGCATTTT. The encoded protein is CASSSRELLSMGNQPQHF. V gene TRBV7-8 combines with J gene TRBJ1-5; D is unresolved. CDR3 length: 18 residues. Germline V lookup: CDR1 SGHVS, CDR2 FQNEAQ. V was trimmed by 4 bases and J by 4 bases, leaving 23 bases between them. The variable domain in full, with the rest retrieved from reference TRBV7-8 and TRBJ1-5, is GAGVSQSPRYKVAKRGQDVALRCDPISGHVSLFWYQQALGQGPEFLTYFQNEAQLDKSGLPSDRFFAERPEGSVSTLKIQRTQQEDSAVYLCASSSRELLSMGNQPQHFGDGTRLSIL.

The rearrangement links TRBV7-9 to TRBJ2-1, with 8 nucleotides matching TRBD2. The J segment lost 0 bases and the V segment lost 5 bases, leaving 3 bases of the junction unmatched. CDR3 length equals 15 residues. The germline V gene encodes CDR1 SEHNR and CDR2 FQNEAQ (reference sequence). In nucleotides, the CDR3 is TGTGCCAGCAGCCCGGGACTAGGCTCCTACAATGAGCAGTTCTTC. Translating gives CASSPGLGSYNEQFF.